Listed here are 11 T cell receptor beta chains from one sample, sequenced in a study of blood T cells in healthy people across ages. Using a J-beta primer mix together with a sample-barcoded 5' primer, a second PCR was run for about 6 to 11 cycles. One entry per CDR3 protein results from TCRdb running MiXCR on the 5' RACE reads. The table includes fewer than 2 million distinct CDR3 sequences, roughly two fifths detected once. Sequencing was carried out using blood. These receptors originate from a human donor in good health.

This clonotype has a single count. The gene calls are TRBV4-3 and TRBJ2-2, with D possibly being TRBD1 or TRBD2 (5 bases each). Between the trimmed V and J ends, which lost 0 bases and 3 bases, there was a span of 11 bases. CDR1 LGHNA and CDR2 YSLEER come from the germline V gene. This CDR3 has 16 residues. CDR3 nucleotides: TGCGCCAGCAGCCAAGATCCCCGGGGCGACACCGGGGAGCTGTTTTTT. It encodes CASSQDPRGDTGELFF.

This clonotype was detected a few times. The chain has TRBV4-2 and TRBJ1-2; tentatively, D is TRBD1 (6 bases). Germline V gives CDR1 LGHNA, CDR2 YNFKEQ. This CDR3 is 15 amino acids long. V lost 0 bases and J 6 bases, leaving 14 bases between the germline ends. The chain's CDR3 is CASSQDGTREDGYTF. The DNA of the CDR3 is TGTGCCAGCAGCCAAGATGGGACACGCGAAGATGGCTACACCTTC.

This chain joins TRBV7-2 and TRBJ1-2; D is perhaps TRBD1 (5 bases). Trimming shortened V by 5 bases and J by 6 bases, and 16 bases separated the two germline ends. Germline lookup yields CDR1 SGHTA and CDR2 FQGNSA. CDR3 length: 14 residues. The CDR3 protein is CASSRPGREDGYTF. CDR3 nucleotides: TGTGCCAGCAGCCGCCCCGGCAGGGAGGATGGCTACACCTTC.

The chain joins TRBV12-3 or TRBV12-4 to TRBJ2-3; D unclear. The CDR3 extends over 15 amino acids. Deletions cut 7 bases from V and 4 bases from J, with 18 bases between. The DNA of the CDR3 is TGTGCCAGCACTCTCCGAGAGATCAAGGCAGATACGCAGTATTTT. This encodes CASTLREIKADTQYF.

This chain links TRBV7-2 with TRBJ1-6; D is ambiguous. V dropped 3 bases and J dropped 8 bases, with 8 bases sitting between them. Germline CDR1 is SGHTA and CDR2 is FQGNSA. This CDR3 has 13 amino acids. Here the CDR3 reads CASSFKLDSPLHF. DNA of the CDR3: TGTGCCAGCAGCTTTAAACTGGATTCACCCCTCCACTTT. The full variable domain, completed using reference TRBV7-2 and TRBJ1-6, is GAGVSQSPSNKVTEKGKDVELRCDPISGHTALYWYRQSLGQGLEFLIYFQGNSAPDKSGLPSDRFSAERTGGSVSTLTIQRTQQEDSAVYLCASSFKLDSPLHFGNGTRLTVT.

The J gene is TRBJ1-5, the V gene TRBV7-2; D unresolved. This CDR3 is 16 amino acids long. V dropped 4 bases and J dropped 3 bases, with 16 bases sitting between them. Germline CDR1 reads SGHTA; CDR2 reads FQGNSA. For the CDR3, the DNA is TGTGCCAGCAGCTCCAACAGCATGTTATCCAATCAGCCCCAGCATTTT. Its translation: CASSSNSMLSNQPQHF.

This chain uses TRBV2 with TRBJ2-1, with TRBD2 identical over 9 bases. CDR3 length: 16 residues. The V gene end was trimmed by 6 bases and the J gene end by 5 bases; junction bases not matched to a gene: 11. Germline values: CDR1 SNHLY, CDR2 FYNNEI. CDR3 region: CASRFRTAGGHNEQFF. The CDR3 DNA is TGTGCCAGCAGGTTTCGTACGGCGGGGGGGCACAATGAGCAGTTCTTC.

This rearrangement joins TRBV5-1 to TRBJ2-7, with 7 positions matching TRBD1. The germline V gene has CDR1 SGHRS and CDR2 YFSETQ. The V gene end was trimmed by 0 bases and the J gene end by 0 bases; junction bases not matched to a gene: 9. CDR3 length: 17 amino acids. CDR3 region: CASSLAHDRDSSYEQYF. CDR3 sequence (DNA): TGCGCCAGCAGCTTGGCCCACGACAGGGACAGCTCCTACGAGCAGTACTTC.

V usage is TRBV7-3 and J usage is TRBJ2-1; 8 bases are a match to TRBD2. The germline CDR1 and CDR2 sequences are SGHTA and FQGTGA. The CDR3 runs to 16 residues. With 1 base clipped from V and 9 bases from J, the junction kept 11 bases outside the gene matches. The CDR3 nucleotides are TGTGCCAGCAGCTTAAATGCGGGACTAGAGATGGGTGAGCAGTTCTTC. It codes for CASSLNAGLEMGEQFF.

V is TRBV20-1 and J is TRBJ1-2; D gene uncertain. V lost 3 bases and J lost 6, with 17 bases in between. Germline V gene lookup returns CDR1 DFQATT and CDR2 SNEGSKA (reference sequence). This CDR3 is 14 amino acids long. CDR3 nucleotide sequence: TGCAGTGCTAGGAAGTCTCAGGAGGTTAATGGCTACACCTTC. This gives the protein CSARKSQEVNGYTF.

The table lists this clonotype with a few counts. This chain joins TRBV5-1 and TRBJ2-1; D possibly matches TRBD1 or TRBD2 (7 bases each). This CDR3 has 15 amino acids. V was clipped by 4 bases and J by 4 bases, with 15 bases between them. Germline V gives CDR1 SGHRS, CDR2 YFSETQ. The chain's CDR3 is CASSLAGDRYNEQFF. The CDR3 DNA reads TGCGCCAGCAGCCTCGCGGGGGACAGATACAATGAGCAGTTCTTC.